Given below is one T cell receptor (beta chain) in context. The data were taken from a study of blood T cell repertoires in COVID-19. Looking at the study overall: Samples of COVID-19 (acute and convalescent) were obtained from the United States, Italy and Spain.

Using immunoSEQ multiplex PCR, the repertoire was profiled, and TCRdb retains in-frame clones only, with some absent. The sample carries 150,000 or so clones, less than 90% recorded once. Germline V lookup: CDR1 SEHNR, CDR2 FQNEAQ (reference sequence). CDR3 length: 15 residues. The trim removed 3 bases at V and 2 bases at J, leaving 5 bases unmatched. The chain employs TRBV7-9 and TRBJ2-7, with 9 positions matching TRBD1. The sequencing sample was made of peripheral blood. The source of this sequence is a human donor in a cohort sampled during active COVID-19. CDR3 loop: CASSFRQGGPYEQYF. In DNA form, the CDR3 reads TGTGCCAGCAGCTTCCGACAGGGGGGACCCTACGAGCAGTACTTC.